This passage covers 18 T cell receptor beta chains from one sample sequenced in a study of OX40 agonist ivuxolimab in advanced cancers. The repertoire was sequenced with immunoSEQ multiplex PCR; TCRdb's copy has only in-frame clones and lacks some. The data hold 40,000 to 55,000 clones, with 84% observed a single time. The sequences come from CD4+ or CD8+ T cells sorted from blood, collected in a trial of the OX40 agonist ivuxolimab. Every receptor here comes from an adult with an advanced solid tumor such as melanoma, head and neck, liver or kidney cancer.

This clone has a single count. The genes are TRBV4-1 and TRBJ2-7; D is unresolved. Trimming left V 1 base short and J 2 bases short, with 12 bases between. The germline V gene encodes CDR1 MGHRA and CDR2 YSYEKL. The CDR3 totals 15 residues. Written as DNA, the CDR3 is TGCGCCAGCAGCCAAGCCCCCTCAGTTACCTACGAGCAGTACTTC. Translating gives CASSQAPSVTYEQYF.

The gene calls are TRBV21-1 and TRBJ2-1. TRBV21-1 is recorded as a pseudogene. The CDR3 spans 16 residues. CDR3 residues: CASSPGRGTQPNEQFF. The DNA for the CDR3 is TGTGCCAGCAGCCCGGGGAGAGGGACCCAGCCCAATGAGCAGTTCTTC.

The chain combines TRBV6-5 with TRBJ2-7; 8 bases are a match to TRBD2. V shed 6 bases, J shed 3 bases, and the junction held 4 bases outside the gene matches. The length of the CDR3 is 13 residues. The germline V gene has CDR1 MNHEY and CDR2 SVGAGI. DNA of the CDR3: TGTGCCAGCAGGACTCGGGGGGGCTACGAGCAGTACTTC. This encodes CASRTRGGYEQYF.

This chain connects TRBV30 to TRBJ2-7; 10 bases match TRBD1. The V gene's germline CDR1 is GTSNPN and CDR2 SVGIG (reference sequence). The CDR3 is 13 amino acids. V shed 8 bases, J shed 6 bases, and the junction held 10 bases outside the gene matches. CDR3 sequence reads: CASSRDRGAEQYF. Here the CDR3 DNA reads TGTGCCAGCTCCCGGGACAGGGGCGCCGAGCAGTACTTC. Variable domain in full (rest from reference TRBV30 and TRBJ2-7): SQTIHQWPATLVQPVGSPLSLECTVEGTSNPNLYWYRQAAGRGLQLLFYSVGIGQISSEVPQNLSASRPQDRQFILSSKKLLLSDSGFYLCASSRDRGAEQYFGPGTRLTVT.

V is TRBV19 and J is TRBJ2-2, with TRBD1 matching over 12 bases. The CDR3 loop spans 15 amino acids. The germline V gene has CDR1 LNHDA and CDR2 SQIVND (reference sequence). The ends lost 3 bases at V and 4 bases at J; junction bases unmatched: 0. CDR3 region: CASSMGQGATGELFF. Written as DNA, the CDR3 is TGTGCCAGTAGTATGGGACAGGGGGCCACCGGGGAGCTGTTTTTT.

The rearrangement joins TRBV7-9 to TRBJ2-5; 9 bases line up with TRBD2. Germline V lookup: CDR1 SEHNR, CDR2 FQNEAQ (reference sequence). Trimming took 6 bases from V and 5 from J; bases not matched to a gene: 16. This CDR3 has 17 residues. The CDR3 nucleotides are TGTGCCAGCAGTTCCCCCCGCCGGCTAGCGGGAAGGGAGACCCAGTACTTC. This translates into CASSSPRRLAGRETQYF.

This chain uses TRBV7-6 with TRBJ2-5; TRBD2 matches at 10 bases. The CDR3 has 15 residues. Germline CDR1 and CDR2: SGHVS and FNYEAQ. After removal of 2 bases from V and 5 bases from J, the junction contained 5 bases not matched to a gene. CDR3 nucleotide sequence: TGTGCCAGCAGCTTACCAGCGGGAGGGCCGGAGACCCAGTACTTC. Translating gives CASSLPAGGPETQYF.

The chain employs TRBV7-8 and TRBJ2-3, with 7 positions matching TRBD2. Losses at the gene ends were 1 base for V and 0 bases for J; bases not matched to a gene: 1. The CDR3 is 15 residues long. CDR1 and CDR2 from the germline V gene are SGHVS and FQNEAQ. The CDR3 loop reads CASSLERGSTDTQYF. The CDR3 DNA follows: TGTGCCAGCAGCTTAGAGCGGGGCAGCACAGATACGCAGTATTTT.

The gene calls are TRBV7-2 and TRBJ2-7, with D possibly matching TRBD2 (6 bases). The germline CDR1 and CDR2 sequences are SGHTA and FQGNSA. V was cut by 4 bases and J by 5 bases, with 15 bases left in between. The CDR3 consists of 14 residues. The CDR3 here is CASSYYGGPNEQYF. The CDR3 DNA reads as TGTGCCAGCAGCTACTACGGGGGTCCCAACGAGCAGTACTTC.

The V call is TRBV5-6, the J call TRBJ1-1, with unresolved D. The CDR3 length is 15 residues. Between the trimmed V and J ends, which lost 2 bases and 0 bases, there was a span of 11 bases. Germline loops: CDR1 SGHDT, CDR2 YYEEEE. The DNA for the CDR3 is TGTGCCAGCAGCTTAACAGTCACAATGAACACTGAAGCTTTCTTT. It encodes CASSLTVTMNTEAFF.

V usage is TRBV4-3 and J usage is TRBJ1-4; D remains unclear. Germline assignment: CDR1 LGHNA and CDR2 YSLEER. CDR3 length equals 14 residues. The V and J ends lost 1 base and 2 bases respectively, with 5 bases between them. DNA of the CDR3: TGCGCCAGCAGCCAAGCCCAGACTAATGAAAAACTGTTTTTT. It yields the protein CASSQAQTNEKLFF.

The chain uses TRBV27 and TRBJ2-7; D call uncertain. Germline V gives CDR1 MNHEY, CDR2 SMNVEV (reference sequence). Trimming took 0 bases from V and 2 from J, leaving 11 bases between them. This CDR3 spans 15 amino acids. The CDR3: CASSLSSATTYEQYF. The CDR3 DNA is TGTGCCAGCAGTTTATCCTCGGCAACCACCTACGAGCAGTACTTC.

The V gene is TRBV15, the J gene TRBJ2-3; D gene uncertain. The CDR3 is 13 amino acids. From germline, CDR1 is LNHNV and CDR2 YYDKDF (reference sequence). The V and J ends lost 5 bases and 2 bases respectively, with 8 bases between them. This CDR3 reads CATSPDTTDTQYF. The CDR3 DNA is TGTGCCACCAGCCCAGATACCACAGATACGCAGTATTTT.

The chain employs TRBV29-1 and TRBJ1-4; 12 nucleotides match TRBD1. V dropped 3 bases and J dropped 8; count of bases not matched to a gene: 4. In germline, CDR1 is SQVTM, CDR2 ANQGSEA. The length of the CDR3 is 14 residues. The chain's CDR3 is CSVDPGTGGEKLFF. The CDR3 DNA reads as TGCAGCGTTGATCCTGGGACAGGGGGCGAAAAACTGTTTTTT.

V and J are TRBV7-9 and TRBJ2-7; 9 bases map to TRBD2. The V segment lost 4 bases and the J segment 6 bases; nucleotides outside the gene matches: 7. This CDR3 has 14 amino acids. CDR1 is SEHNR and CDR2 is FQNEAQ in the germline V gene (reference sequence). This CDR3 reads CASSSPGLAPEQYF. The DNA of the CDR3 is TGTGCCAGCAGCTCTCCTGGACTAGCGCCCGAGCAGTACTTC.

This chain joins TRBV4-2 and TRBJ1-2; tentatively, D is TRBD1 (5 bases). The CDR3 runs 13 residues. The germline V gene has CDR1 LGHNA and CDR2 YNFKEQ. V lost 7 bases to trimming and J lost 4 bases, with 13 bases between them. In nucleotides, the CDR3 is TGTGCCAGCACCCTAGGGACTGGCTATGGCTACACCTTC. Amino acids: CASTLGTGYGYTF.

Many counts were recorded for this clone. This chain links TRBV6-4 with TRBJ2-3, with unresolved D. CDR1 is MRHNA, CDR2 SNTAGT, per germline. This CDR3 is built from 15 residues. V dropped 2 bases and J dropped 1 base, with 10 bases sitting between them. In nucleotides, the CDR3 is TGTGCCAGCAGTGACAACTCGCAGGGCACAGATACGCAGTATTTT. This codes for CASSDNSQGTDTQYF.

Of note for this clone: At one end, the junction sequence differs from germline, possibly due to a read error. This chain joins TRBV4-1 and TRBJ1-4; the D is unclear. CDR3 size: 16 residues. In germline, CDR1 is MGHRA, CDR2 YSYEKL. CDR3: CASSPYLGGPKEKLFF. The CDR3 coding sequence is TGCGCCAGCAGCCCCTATCTGGGTGGCCCTAAGGAAAAACTGTTTTTT.